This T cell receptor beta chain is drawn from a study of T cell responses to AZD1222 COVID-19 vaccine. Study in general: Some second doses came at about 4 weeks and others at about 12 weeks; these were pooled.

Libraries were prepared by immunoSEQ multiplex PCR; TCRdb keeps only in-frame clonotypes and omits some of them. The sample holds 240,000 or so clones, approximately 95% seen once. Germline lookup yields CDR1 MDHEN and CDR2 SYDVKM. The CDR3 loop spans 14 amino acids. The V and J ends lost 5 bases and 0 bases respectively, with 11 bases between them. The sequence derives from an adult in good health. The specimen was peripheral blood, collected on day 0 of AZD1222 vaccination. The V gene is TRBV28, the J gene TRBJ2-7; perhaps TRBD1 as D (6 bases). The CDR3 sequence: CASSIKGVSYEQYF. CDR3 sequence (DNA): TGTGCCAGCAGTATCAAGGGGGTCTCCTACGAGCAGTACTTC.